Here is one T cell receptor (beta chain) with its context. Using immunoSEQ multiplex PCR, the repertoire was profiled, and TCRdb retains in-frame clones only, with some absent. The repertoire holds some 10,000 clones, with about nine tenths as singletons. V lost 5 bases, J lost 7 bases, and 21 bases stayed unmatched. CDR1 is MNHEY and CDR2 is SMNVEV in the germline V gene (reference sequence). The CDR3 runs to 20 residues. The entry originates in a study of tumor T cells in aggressive B-cell lymphoma. The receptor's source is an adult with diffuse large B cell lymphoma. The chain links TRBV27 to TRBJ2-5, with 14 nucleotides matching TRBD2. The sample taken for sequencing was tumor tissue. The CDR3 nucleotides are TGTGCCAGCAGTCCCTTGCCCGGGACTAGCGGGAGCCTGACATTCGGGACCCAGTACTTC. Its protein is CASSPLPGTSGSLTFGTQYF.